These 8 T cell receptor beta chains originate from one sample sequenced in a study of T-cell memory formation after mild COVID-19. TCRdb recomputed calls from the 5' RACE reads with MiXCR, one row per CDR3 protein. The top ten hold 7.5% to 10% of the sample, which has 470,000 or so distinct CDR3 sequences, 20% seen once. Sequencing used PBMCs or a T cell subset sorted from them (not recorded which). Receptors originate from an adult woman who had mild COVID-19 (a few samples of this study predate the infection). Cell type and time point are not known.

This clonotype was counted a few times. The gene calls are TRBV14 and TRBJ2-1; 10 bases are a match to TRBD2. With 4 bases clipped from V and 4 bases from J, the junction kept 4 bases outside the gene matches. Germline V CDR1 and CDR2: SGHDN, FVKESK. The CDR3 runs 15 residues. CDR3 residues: CASSLERGGYNEQFF. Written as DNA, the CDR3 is TGTGCCAGCAGCCTTGAGCGGGGGGGGTACAATGAGCAGTTCTTC.

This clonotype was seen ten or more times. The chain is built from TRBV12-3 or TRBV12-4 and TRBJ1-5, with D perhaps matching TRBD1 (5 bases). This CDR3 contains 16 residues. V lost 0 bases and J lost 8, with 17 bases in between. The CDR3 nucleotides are TGTGCCAGCAGTTTAGCGGGTCTTTGGGGCGCGGAGCCCCAGCATTTT. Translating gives CASSLAGLWGAEPQHF.

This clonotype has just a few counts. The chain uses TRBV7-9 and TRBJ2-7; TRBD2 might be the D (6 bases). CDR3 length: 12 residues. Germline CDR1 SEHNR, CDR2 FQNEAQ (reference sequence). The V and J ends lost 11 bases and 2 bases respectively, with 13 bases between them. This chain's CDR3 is CAVGTGPYEQYF. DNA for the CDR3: TGTGCCGTTGGGACTGGTCCCTACGAGCAGTACTTC. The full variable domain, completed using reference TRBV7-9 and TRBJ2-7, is DTGVSQNPRHKITKRGQNVTFRCDPISEHNRLYWYRQTLGQGPEFLTYFQNEAQLEKSRLLSDRFSAERPKGSFSTLEIQRTEQGDSAMYLCAVGTGPYEQYFGPGTRLTVT.

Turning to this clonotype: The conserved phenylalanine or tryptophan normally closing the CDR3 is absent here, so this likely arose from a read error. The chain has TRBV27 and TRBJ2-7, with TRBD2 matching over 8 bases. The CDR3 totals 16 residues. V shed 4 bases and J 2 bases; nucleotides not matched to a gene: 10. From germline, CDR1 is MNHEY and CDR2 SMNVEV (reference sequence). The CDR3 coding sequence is TGTGCCAGCAGTTCGATCGGACTAGCTGGGGCCTACGAGCAGTACTTA. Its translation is CASSSIGLAGAYEQYL.

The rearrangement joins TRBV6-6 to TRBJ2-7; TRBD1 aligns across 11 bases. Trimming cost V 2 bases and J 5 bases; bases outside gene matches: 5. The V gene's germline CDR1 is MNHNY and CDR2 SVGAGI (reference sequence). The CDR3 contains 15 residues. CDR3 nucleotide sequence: TGTGCCAGCAGTTACGGGGGACAGGGGGAGGACGAGCAGTACTTC. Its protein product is CASSYGGQGEDEQYF.

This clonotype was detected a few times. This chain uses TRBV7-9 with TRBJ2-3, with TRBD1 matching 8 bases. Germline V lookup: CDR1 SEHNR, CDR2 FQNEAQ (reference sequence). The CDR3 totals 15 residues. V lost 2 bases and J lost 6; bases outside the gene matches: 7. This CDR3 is CASSLSGGFYDTQYF. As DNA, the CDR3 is TGTGCCAGCAGCTTATCAGGGGGCTTCTACGATACGCAGTATTTT.

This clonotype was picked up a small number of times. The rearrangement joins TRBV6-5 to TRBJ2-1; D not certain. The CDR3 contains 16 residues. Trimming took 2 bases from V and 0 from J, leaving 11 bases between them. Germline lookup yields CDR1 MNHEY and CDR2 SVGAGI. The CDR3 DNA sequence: TGTGCCAGCAGTTACCAGCCTTCGTTCTCCTACAATGAGCAGTTCTTC. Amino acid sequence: CASSYQPSFSYNEQFF.

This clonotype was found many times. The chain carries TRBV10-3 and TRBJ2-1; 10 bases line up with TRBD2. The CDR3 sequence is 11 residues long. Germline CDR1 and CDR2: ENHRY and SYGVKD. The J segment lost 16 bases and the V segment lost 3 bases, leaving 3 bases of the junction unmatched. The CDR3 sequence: CAISDGTSVFF. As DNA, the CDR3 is TGTGCCATCAGTGATGGGACTAGCGTCTTCTTC.